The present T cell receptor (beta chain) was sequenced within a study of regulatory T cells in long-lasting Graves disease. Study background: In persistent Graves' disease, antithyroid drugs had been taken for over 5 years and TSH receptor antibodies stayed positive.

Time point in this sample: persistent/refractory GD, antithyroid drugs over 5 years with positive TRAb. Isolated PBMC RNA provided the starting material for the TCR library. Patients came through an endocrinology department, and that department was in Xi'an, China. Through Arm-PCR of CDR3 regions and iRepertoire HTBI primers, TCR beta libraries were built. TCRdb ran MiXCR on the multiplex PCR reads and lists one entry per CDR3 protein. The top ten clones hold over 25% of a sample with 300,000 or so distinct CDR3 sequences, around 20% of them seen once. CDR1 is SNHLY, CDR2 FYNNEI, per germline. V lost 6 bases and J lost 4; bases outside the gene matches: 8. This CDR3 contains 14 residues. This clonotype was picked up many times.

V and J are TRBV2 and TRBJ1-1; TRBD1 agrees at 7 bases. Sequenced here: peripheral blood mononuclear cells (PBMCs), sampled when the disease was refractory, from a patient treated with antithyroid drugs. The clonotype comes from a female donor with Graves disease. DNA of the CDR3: TGTGCCAGCAGGGACGGACAGGCTTTCACTGAAGCTTTCTTT. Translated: CASRDGQAFTEAFF.